A single sample gave rise to the 14 T cell receptor beta chains below, sequenced in a study of T cells in Graves' hyperthyroidism and ophthalmopathy. It was RNA transcripts that yielded the amplified TCR beta CDR3 regions. The TCR CDR3 was amplified in a first-round RT-PCR using the HTBI primer set. TCRdb used MiXCR to reprocess the multiplex PCR reads, holding one entry per CDR3 protein. The sample shows approximately 720,000 distinct CDR3 sequences, about 17% of them seen only once. Sequencing was done on a sample of blood. The receptors here all came from a woman aged 45-65 years with Graves' hyperthyroidism that later progressed to Graves' ophthalmopathy.

This rearrangement joins TRBV30 to TRBJ2-2; D uncertain. This CDR3 is 15 amino acids long. Germline V lookup: CDR1 GTSNPN, CDR2 SVGIG (reference sequence). V was cut by 3 bases and J by 4 bases, with 15 bases left in between. The CDR3 DNA follows: TGTGCCTGGAGCCCGAGGATAGTGAGCACCGGGGAGCTGTTTTTT. As protein: CAWSPRIVSTGELFF.

The chain carries TRBV11-2 and TRBJ2-1, with 9 nucleotides matching TRBD2. Per germline, CDR1 SGHAT and CDR2 FQNNGV. The CDR3 loop spans 15 amino acids. V shed 4 bases, J shed 4 bases, and the junction held 5 bases outside the gene matches. The CDR3 coding sequence is TGTGCCAGCAGCTACATAGCGGGGGCTTACAATGAGCAGTTCTTC. Protein: CASSYIAGAYNEQFF.

The chain employs TRBV14 and TRBJ1-6, with D unresolved. From germline, CDR1 is SGHDN and CDR2 FVKESK. The CDR3 is 14 amino acids. Between the trimmed V and J ends, which lost 2 bases and 7 bases, there was a span of 9 bases. The CDR3 DNA reads as TGTGCCAGCAGCCAATTTGATGGGAATTCACCCCTCCACTTT. Protein sequence: CASSQFDGNSPLHF.

With regard to this clonotype: Being one base from a much bigger clone, this may be a read error. Here the CDR3 omits its conserved ending phenylalanine or tryptophan, so a read error is the likely source. The rearrangement links TRBV11-2 to TRBJ2-2; 8 positions match TRBD2. The CDR3 extends over 16 amino acids. Germline loops: CDR1 SGHAT, CDR2 FQNNGV. The V segment lost 0 bases and the J segment 5 bases; nucleotides outside the gene matches: 5. This chain's CDR3 is CASSLDLLAETGELFL. In nucleotides, the CDR3 is TGTGCCAGCAGCTTAGATTTACTAGCGGAAACCGGGGAGCTGTTTCTT.

This clonotype turned up a few times. The chain joins TRBV5-1 to TRBJ1-2, with TRBD1 as a possible D gene (5 bases). Germline CDR1 SGHRS, CDR2 YFSETQ. The V gene lost 4 bases and the J gene lost 4 bases, with 11 bases spanning the gap. The CDR3 contains 13 residues. For the CDR3, the DNA is TGCGCCAGCAGCAGCAGGGAGGGCTATGGCTACACCTTC. Translation gives CASSSREGYGYTF. Based on the CDR3 plus reference TRBV5-1 and TRBJ1-2, the full variable domain is KAGVTQTPRYLIKTRGQQVTLSCSPISGHRSVSWYQQTPGQGLQFLFEYFSETQRNKGNFPGRFSGRQFSNSRSEMNVSTLELGDSALYLCASSSREGYGYTFGSGTRLTVV.

This clonotype was seen repeatedly, ten times or more. The chain joins TRBV7-9 to TRBJ2-7, with D perhaps matching TRBD2 (5 bases). V was shortened by 1 base and J by 4 bases, with 8 bases between the two germline ends. The CDR3 is 13 amino acids. CDR1 is SEHNR and CDR2 is FQNEAQ in the germline V gene (reference sequence). CDR3 region: CASSLDGRYEQYF. The DNA of the CDR3 is TGTGCCAGCAGCTTAGATGGGAGATACGAGCAGTACTTC.

The J gene is TRBJ1-1, the V gene TRBV29-1; no firm D call. The V end was cut by 0 bases, the J end by 11 bases, with 13 bases between. The CDR3 consists of 12 residues. Germline values: CDR1 SQVTM, CDR2 ANQGSEA. The CDR3 sequence is CSVEDLTDFAFF. CDR3 nucleotides: TGCAGCGTTGAAGATCTTACGGATTTTGCTTTCTTT.

The genes are TRBV6-2 or TRBV6-3 and TRBJ2-4; a weak D match, TRBD1 (5 bases). CDR1 MNHEY and CDR2 SVGEGT come from the germline V gene. Trimming left V 5 bases short and J 0 bases short, with 14 bases between. The CDR3 spans 16 residues. CDR3 in DNA: TGTGCCAGCAGTAGAGATACAGGAATAGCCAAAAACATTCAGTACTTC. As protein: CASSRDTGIAKNIQYF.

As for this clonotype: This may come from a read error, since a much larger clone is one base off. This sequence joins TRBV5-1 and TRBJ2-5; D possibly corresponds to TRBD1 (6 bases). This CDR3 has 15 amino acids. Germline CDR1 reads SGHRS; CDR2 reads YFSETQ. Here the CDR3 DNA reads TGCGCCAGCACCTTGAGGGGGTCTCAGGGCGGGACCCAGTACTTC. This translates into CASTLRGSQGGTQYF.

Many counts were recorded for this clonotype. This chain links TRBV3-1 with TRBJ1-4; D call uncertain. V lost 0 bases, J lost 5 bases, and 10 bases lay in between. The CDR3 totals 15 residues. The germline V gene encodes CDR1 LGHDT and CDR2 YNNKEL (reference sequence). The CDR3 region is CASSQDGGLNEKLFF. The DNA of the CDR3 is TGTGCCAGCAGCCAAGATGGCGGCCTGAATGAAAAACTGTTTTTT. The full variable domain, rest sourced from reference TRBV3-1 and TRBJ1-4, is DTAVSQTPKYLVTQMGNDKSIKCEQNLGHDTMYWYKQDSKKFLKIMFSYNNKELIINETVPNRFSPKSPDKAHLNLHINSLELGDSAVYFCASSQDGGLNEKLFFGSGTQLSVL.

The rearrangement links TRBV13 to TRBJ2-7, with TRBD1 as a possible D gene (5 bases). The CDR3 consists of 15 residues. Deletions cut 3 bases from V and 1 base from J, with 13 bases between. Per germline, CDR1 PRHDT and CDR2 FYEKMQ (reference sequence). The CDR3 spells CASSLGLGMSYEQYF. The CDR3 DNA follows: TGTGCCAGCAGCTTGGGGCTTGGGATGTCCTACGAGCAGTACTTC.

This clonotype has ten or more counts. V is TRBV11-2 and J is TRBJ2-1; perhaps TRBD1 as D (5 bases). V shed 4 bases and J shed 5 bases, with 21 bases lying between them. The CDR3 has 17 residues. In germline, CDR1 is SGHAT, CDR2 FQNNGV. CDR3 sequence: CASSSHSFPVGHNEQFF. CDR3 sequence (DNA): TGTGCCAGCAGCTCTCATAGCTTCCCGGTGGGGCACAATGAGCAGTTCTTC.

Of note for this clonotype: This could be a read error, since a much larger clone is one nucleotide away. The chain uses TRBV20-1 and TRBJ2-7; 10 nucleotides match TRBD1. Germline V lookup: CDR1 DFQATT, CDR2 SNEGSKA (reference sequence). The CDR3 consists of 12 residues. With 8 bases clipped from V and 4 bases from J, the junction kept 5 bases outside the gene matches. The CDR3 coding sequence is TGCAGTACTGGGGACAGGGGTTACGAGCAGTACTTC. Its translation is CSTGDRGYEQYF.

This clonotype was observed a few times. The CDR3 DNA is TGTGCCAGCAGTGACGGCGGGGGGGTGGTAGAGACCCAGTACTTC. Protein sequence: CASSDGGGVVETQYF. The chain is built from TRBV2 and TRBJ2-5, with 9 bases fitting TRBD2. Germline CDR1 and CDR2: SNHLY and FYNNEI. The trim removed 3 bases at V and 4 bases at J, leaving 6 bases unmatched. The CDR3 length is 15 residues.